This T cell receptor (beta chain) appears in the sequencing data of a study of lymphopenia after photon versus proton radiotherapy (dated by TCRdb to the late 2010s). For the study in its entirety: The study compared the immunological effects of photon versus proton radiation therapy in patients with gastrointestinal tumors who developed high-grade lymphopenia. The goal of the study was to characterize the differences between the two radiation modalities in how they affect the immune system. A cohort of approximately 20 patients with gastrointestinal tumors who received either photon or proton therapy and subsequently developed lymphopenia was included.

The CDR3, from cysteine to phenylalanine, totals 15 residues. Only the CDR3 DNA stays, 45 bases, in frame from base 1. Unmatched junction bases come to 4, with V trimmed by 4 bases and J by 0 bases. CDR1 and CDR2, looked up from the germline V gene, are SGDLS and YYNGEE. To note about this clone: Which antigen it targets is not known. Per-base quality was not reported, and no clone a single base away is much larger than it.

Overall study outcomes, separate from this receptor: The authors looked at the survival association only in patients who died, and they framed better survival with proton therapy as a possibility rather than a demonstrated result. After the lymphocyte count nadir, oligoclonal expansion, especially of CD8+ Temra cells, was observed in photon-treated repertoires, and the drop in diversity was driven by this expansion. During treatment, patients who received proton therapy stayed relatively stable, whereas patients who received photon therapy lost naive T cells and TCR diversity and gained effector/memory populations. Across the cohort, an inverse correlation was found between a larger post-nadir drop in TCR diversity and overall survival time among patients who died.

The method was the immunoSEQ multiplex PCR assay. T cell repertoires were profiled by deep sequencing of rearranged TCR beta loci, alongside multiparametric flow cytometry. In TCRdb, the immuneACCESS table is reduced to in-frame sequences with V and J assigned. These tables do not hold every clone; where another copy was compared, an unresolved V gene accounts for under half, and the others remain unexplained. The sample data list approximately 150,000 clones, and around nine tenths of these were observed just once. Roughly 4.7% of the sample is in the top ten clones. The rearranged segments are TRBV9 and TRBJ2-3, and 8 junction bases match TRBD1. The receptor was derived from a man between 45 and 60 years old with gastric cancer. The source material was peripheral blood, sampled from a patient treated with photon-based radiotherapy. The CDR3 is CASSPRTGSTDTQYF. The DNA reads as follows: TGTGCCAGCAGCCCCCGGACAGGGAGCACAGATACGCAGTATTTT.